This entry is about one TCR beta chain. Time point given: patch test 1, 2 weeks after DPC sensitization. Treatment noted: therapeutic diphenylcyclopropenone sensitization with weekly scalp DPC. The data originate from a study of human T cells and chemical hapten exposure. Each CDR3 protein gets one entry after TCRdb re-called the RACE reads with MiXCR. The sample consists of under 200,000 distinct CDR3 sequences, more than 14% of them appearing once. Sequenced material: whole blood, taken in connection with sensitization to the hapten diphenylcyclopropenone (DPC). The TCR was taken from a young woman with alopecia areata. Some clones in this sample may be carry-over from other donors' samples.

The CDR3 is CASSAHLRTDDYNSPLHF. The CDR3 coding sequence is TGCGCCAGCAGCGCGCACCTACGGACAGATGATTATAATTCACCCCTCCACTTT. The genes are TRBV5-1 and TRBJ1-6; D possibly corresponds to TRBD1 (6 bases). The CDR3 is 18 residues long. The germline gives CDR1 SGHRS, CDR2 YFSETQ. V was cut by 4 bases and J by 4 bases, with 21 bases left in between.